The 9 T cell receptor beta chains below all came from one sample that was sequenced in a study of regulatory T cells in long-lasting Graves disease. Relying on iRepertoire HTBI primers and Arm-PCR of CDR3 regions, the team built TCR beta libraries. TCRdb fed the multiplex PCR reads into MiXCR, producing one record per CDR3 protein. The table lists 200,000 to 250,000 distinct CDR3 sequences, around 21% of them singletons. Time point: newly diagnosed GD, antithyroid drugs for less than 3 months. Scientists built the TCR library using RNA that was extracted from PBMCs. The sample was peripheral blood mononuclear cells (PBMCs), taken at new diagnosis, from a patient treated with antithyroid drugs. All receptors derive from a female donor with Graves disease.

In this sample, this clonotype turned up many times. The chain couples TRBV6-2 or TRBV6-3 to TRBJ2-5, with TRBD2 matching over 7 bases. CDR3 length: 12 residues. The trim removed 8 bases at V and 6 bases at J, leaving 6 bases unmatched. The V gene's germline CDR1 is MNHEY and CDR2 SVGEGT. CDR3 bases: TGTGCCAGCGGGGAGGGCAGGCAGACCCAGTACTTC. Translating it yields CASGEGRQTQYF.

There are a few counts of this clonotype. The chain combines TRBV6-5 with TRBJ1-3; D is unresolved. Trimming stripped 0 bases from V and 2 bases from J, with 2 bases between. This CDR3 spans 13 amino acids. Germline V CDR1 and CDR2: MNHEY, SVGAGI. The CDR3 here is CASSYSTGNTIYF. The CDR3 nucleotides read TGTGCCAGCAGTTACTCGACTGGAAACACCATATATTTT.

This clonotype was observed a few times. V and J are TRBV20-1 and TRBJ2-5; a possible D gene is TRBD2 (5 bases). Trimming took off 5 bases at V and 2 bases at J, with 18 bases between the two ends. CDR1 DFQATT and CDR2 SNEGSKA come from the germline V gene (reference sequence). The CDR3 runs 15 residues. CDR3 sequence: CSAGSRSGMQETQYF. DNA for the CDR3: TGCAGTGCTGGGTCAAGATCGGGGATGCAAGAGACCCAGTACTTC.

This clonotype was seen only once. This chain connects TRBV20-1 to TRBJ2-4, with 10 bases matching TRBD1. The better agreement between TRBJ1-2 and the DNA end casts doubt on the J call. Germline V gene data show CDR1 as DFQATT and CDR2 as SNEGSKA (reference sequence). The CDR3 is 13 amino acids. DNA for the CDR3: TGCAGTGCTAGGTGGGACAGGGGCTATGGCTACACCTTC. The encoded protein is CSARWDRGYGYTF.

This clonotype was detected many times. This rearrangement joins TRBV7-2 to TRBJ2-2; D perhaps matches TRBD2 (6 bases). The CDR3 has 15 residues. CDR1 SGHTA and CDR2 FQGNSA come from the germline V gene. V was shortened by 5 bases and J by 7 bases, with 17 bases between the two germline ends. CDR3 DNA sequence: TGTGCCAGCAGCACCAAGCGGGCCGACGGCGGGGAGCTGTTTTTT. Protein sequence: CASSTKRADGGELFF.

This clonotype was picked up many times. Written as DNA, the CDR3 is TGCAGTGCCCCAGCACCTCGGGTCCGTAGGGTGGCCCAGTACTTC. Its translation is CSAPAPRVRRVAQYF. The V and J genes are TRBV20-1 and TRBJ2-5; D remains unclear. The germline V and J ends were trimmed by 6 bases and 9 bases, with 26 bases remaining between them. The CDR3 spans 15 residues. Germline V gene sequence: CDR1 DFQATT, CDR2 SNEGSKA (reference sequence).

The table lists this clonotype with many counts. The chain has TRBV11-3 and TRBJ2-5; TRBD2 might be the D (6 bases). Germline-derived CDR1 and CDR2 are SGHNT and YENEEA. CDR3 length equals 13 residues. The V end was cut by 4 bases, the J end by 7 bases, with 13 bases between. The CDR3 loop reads CASSSGLEGTQYF. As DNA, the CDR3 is TGTGCCAGCAGCTCGGGACTCGAAGGGACCCAGTACTTC.

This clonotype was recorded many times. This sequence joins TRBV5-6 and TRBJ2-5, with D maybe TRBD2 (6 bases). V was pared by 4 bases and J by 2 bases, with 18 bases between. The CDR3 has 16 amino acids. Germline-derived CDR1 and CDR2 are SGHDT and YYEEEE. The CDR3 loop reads CASSALLRGLQETQYF. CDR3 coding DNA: TGTGCCAGCAGCGCGTTACTACGTGGACTACAAGAGACCCAGTACTTC.

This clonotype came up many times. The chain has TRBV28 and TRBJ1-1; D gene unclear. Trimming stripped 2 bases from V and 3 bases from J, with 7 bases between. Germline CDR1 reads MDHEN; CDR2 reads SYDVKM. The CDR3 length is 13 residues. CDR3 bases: TGTGCCAGCAGTTTAAGGCAGCACACTGAAGCTTTCTTT. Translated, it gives CASSLRQHTEAFF.